The 21 T cell receptor beta chains presented below share a single source sample, sequenced in a study of T cell responses to AZD1222 COVID-19 vaccine. TCRdb's table, derived via immunoSEQ multiplex PCR, lists solely in-frame clones and lacks some. The sample includes roughly 49,000 clones, 60% to 85% seen only once; the top ten take 6% to 7%. Sample: peripheral blood, taken on day 0 of AZD1222 vaccination. These receptors all stem from an adult in good health.

The chain recombines TRBV10-3 with TRBJ1-4; D gene unclear. This CDR3 is 12 amino acids long. The ends were cut back, 5 bases at V and 4 bases at J, with 5 bases in the middle. Germline V gene data show CDR1 as ENHRY and CDR2 as SYGVKD. CDR3 sequence (DNA): TGTGCCATCAGTCGGGATAATGAAAAACTGTTTTTT. The encoded protein is CAISRDNEKLFF.

The chain employs TRBV16 and TRBJ1-1; the D is unclear. CDR1 is KGHSY and CDR2 is FQNENV in the germline V gene. The CDR3 has 11 amino acids. V was shortened by 4 bases and J by 6 bases, with 6 bases between the two germline ends. CDR3 in DNA: TGTGCCAGCAGCCCTCAGCCTGAAGCTTTCTTT. It translates to CASSPQPEAFF.

The rearrangement links TRBV7-9 to TRBJ2-5; TRBD2 matches 8 bases. From germline, CDR1 is SEHNR and CDR2 FQNEAQ (reference sequence). The CDR3 extends over 15 amino acids. J lost 1 base, V lost 2 bases, and 3 bases had no gene match. The CDR3 sequence is CASSLTGTSQETQYF. In DNA, the CDR3 is TGTGCCAGCAGCTTAACAGGGACTAGCCAAGAGACCCAGTACTTC.

V and J are TRBV18 and TRBJ2-1, with 12 bases that match TRBD2. Trimming took 3 bases from V and 1 from J; bases not matched to a gene: 7. The germline gives CDR1 KGHSH, CDR2 LQKENI. The CDR3 covers 18 residues. This CDR3 is CASSPSSGGALSYNEQFF. The CDR3 DNA sequence: TGTGCCAGCTCACCGTCTAGCGGGGGGGCATTATCCTACAATGAGCAGTTCTTC.

Note on this clone: It is unclear where the CDR3 begins or ends on the DNA, so no DNA is shown, and the CDR3 is as TCRdb lists it. The chain carries TRBV28 and TRBJ2-7; the listed D gene, TRBD2, was not tested against the DNA. CDR1 MDHEN and CDR2 SYDVKM come from the germline V gene. From its first to its last residue, the CDR3 has 12 amino acids. This CDR3 reads CASSSSSEKQYV.

The rearrangement uses TRBV19 and TRBJ1-2, with 8 positions matching TRBD1. Trimming took 6 bases from V and 0 from J; bases not matched to a gene: 6. Germline V lookup: CDR1 LNHDA, CDR2 SQIVND (reference sequence). The CDR3 consists of 15 residues. The CDR3 coding sequence is TGTGCCAGTAGACCAACAGGGGGACCTAACTATGGCTACACCTTC. Its protein is CASRPTGGPNYGYTF.

The rearrangement joins TRBV9 to TRBJ1-3; D possibly corresponds to TRBD1 (5 bases). Trimming shortened V by 0 bases and J by 4 bases, and 11 bases separated the two germline ends. Germline CDR1 and CDR2: SGDLS and YYNGEE. CDR3 size: 15 residues. DNA for the CDR3: TGTGCCAGCAGCGTAGCAGGGATGTCCGGAAACACCATATATTTT. It encodes CASSVAGMSGNTIYF.

The V call is TRBV2, the J call TRBJ2-7; 8 positions agree with TRBD2. The junction had 2 bases not matched to a gene; V was cut back by 0 bases and J by 7 bases. The CDR3 has 13 amino acids. In germline, CDR1 is SNHLY, CDR2 FYNNEI. The CDR3 DNA sequence: TGTGCCAGCAGTGAAGCCCCGGGGGGGGAGCAGTACGTC. Its protein product is CASSEAPGGEQYV.

The gene calls are TRBV10-2 and TRBJ2-1; 11 bases are shared with TRBD2. J was trimmed by 7 bases and V by 6 bases; bases with no gene match: 5. CDR1 is WSHSY and CDR2 is SAAADI in the germline V gene. The CDR3 runs to 14 residues. The CDR3 coding sequence is TGCGCCAGCAGACTAGCGGGAGCGGGAAATGAGCAGTTCTTC. Its translation: CASRLAGAGNEQFF.

The chain is built from TRBV5-4 and TRBJ2-7; D is ambiguous. CDR3 length equals 13 residues. V lost 4 bases, J lost 5 bases, and 13 bases lay in between. The germline V gene has CDR1 SGHNT and CDR2 YYREEE (reference sequence). CDR3 sequence (DNA): TGTGCCAGCAGCCCGTCGGGTCGGGACGAGCAGTACTTC. Protein sequence: CASSPSGRDEQYF.

V usage is TRBV7-8 and J usage is TRBJ2-2, with D uncertain. V gave up 3 bases and J gave up 1 base, with 6 bases separating them. Germline V gives CDR1 SGHVS, CDR2 FQNEAQ. CDR3 length: 14 residues. CDR3: CASSLVQNTGELFF. CDR3 nucleotides: TGTGCCAGCAGCTTGGTACAGAACACCGGGGAGCTGTTTTTT.

The CDR3 DNA reads TGCGCCAGCAGCCCTTGGGGGGGCAATGAAGAAAAACTGTTTTTT. This translates into CASSPWGGNEEKLFF. This chain joins TRBV5-1 and TRBJ1-4, with D perhaps matching TRBD1 (6 bases). The CDR3 is 15 residues long. V was pared by 4 bases and J by 8 bases, with 18 bases between. Germline loops: CDR1 SGHRS, CDR2 YFSETQ.

The rearrangement joins TRBV5-4 to TRBJ2-7, with 11 bases that match TRBD2. The CDR3 sequence is 14 residues long. The trim removed 4 bases at V and 3 bases at J, leaving 3 bases unmatched. CDR1 and CDR2 (germline): SGHNT, YYREEE (reference sequence). CDR3 sequence: CASSVGLADYEQYF. The CDR3, as DNA: TGTGCCAGCAGCGTGGGACTAGCGGACTACGAGCAGTACTTC.

The chain couples TRBV5-4 to TRBJ1-2; D is possibly TRBD1 (5 bases). The ends were cut back, 2 bases at V and 8 bases at J, with 19 bases in the middle. CDR1 is SGHNT and CDR2 is YYREEE in the germline V gene (reference sequence). The CDR3 loop spans 15 amino acids. CDR3 nucleotides: TGTGCCAGCAGCTTTGGGGGGGTATCCGGGATGGGCTACACCTTC. It specifies CASSFGGVSGMGYTF. Combining the CDR3 with reference TRBV5-4 and TRBJ1-2 gives the whole variable domain ETGVTQSPTHLIKTRGQQVTLRCSSQSGHNTVSWYQQALGQGPQFIFQYYREEENGRGNFPPRFSGLQFPNYSSELNVNALELDDSALYLCASSFGGVSGMGYTFGSGTRLTVV.

This clone came up once. The chain employs TRBV5-4 and TRBJ2-1, with 11 bases aligning to TRBD2. Per the germline V gene, CDR1 is SGHNT and CDR2 is YYREEE (reference sequence). Trimming took 1 base from V and 8 from J; bases not matched to a gene: 11. This CDR3 has 17 residues. CDR3: CASSLWGLAGGRYEQFF. In DNA form, the CDR3 reads TGTGCCAGCAGCTTGTGGGGTCTAGCGGGGGGAAGGTATGAGCAGTTCTTC.

This clone was counted between two and nine times. This chain uses TRBV9 with TRBJ1-2, with 10 bases matching TRBD1. The CDR3 has 14 amino acids. CDR1 is SGDLS, CDR2 YYNGEE, per germline. V shed 0 bases and J 7 bases; nucleotides not matched to a gene: 3. In DNA form, the CDR3 reads TGTGCCAGCAGCGTAGGACAGGGGGCTGGTGGCTACACCTTC. Protein product: CASSVGQGAGGYTF.

V and J are TRBV2 and TRBJ1-1; D remains unclear. V was trimmed by 7 bases and J by 1 base, leaving 13 bases between them. CDR1 is SNHLY, CDR2 FYNNEI, per germline. This CDR3 spans 14 amino acids. The CDR3 DNA reads as TGTGCCAGCATTGACCGCCTCAGGAACACTGAAGCTTTCTTT. It specifies CASIDRLRNTEAFF.

The genes are TRBV6-1 and TRBJ1-5, with D unclear. The CDR3 is 15 amino acids. The germline CDR1 and CDR2 sequences are MNHNS and SASEGT. The V and J ends lost 3 bases and 6 bases respectively, with 15 bases between them. Here the CDR3 DNA reads TGTGCCAGCAGTGAGGTTGTGGGCAGGTCTCAGCCCCAGCATTTT. Encoded protein: CASSEVVGRSQPQHF.

In this sample, this clone turned up a few times. The rearrangement links TRBV7-9 to TRBJ1-3; no firm D call. The CDR3 totals 14 residues. V gave up 1 base and J gave up 1 base, with 5 bases separating them. Germline V gene lookup returns CDR1 SEHNR and CDR2 FQNEAQ (reference sequence). The CDR3 is CASSLGGSGNTIYF. The CDR3 coding sequence is TGTGCCAGCAGCTTAGGAGGATCTGGAAACACCATATATTTT. The full variable domain, with the rest looked up from reference TRBV7-9 and TRBJ1-3, is DTGVSQNPRHKITKRGQNVTFRCDPISEHNRLYWYRQTLGQGPEFLTYFQNEAQLEKSRLLSDRFSAERPKGSFSTLEIQRTEQGDSAMYLCASSLGGSGNTIYFGEGSWLTVV.

By proportion, this clone is medium-sized. The DNA of the CDR3 is TGTGCCAGCAGGGGTTTAGGGGTGTACCAGCCCCAGCATTTT. Translated: CASRGLGVYQPQHF. The chain combines TRBV28 with TRBJ1-5; TRBD1 is a possible D gene (5 bases). Germline V gives CDR1 MDHEN, CDR2 SYDVKM. There are 14 residues in the CDR3. Trimming removed 6 bases from V and 7 bases from J, with 16 bases in between.

This clone has just a few counts. The chain combines TRBV6-1 with TRBJ2-1; possibly TRBD2 for D (6 bases). This CDR3 has 16 amino acids. V lost 5 bases, J lost 0 bases, and 14 bases lay in between. Per the germline V gene, CDR1 is MNHNS and CDR2 is SASEGT. The CDR3 loop reads CASSKGTFSSYNEQFF. In DNA, the CDR3 is TGTGCCAGCAGTAAAGGGACTTTCAGCTCCTACAATGAGCAGTTCTTC.